These T cell receptor beta chains were read from a single sample in a study of blood T cell repertoires in COVID-19. Clones were sequenced by immunoSEQ multiplex PCR, and TCRdb holds only the in-frame ones, with some missing. Of a few hundred thousand clones in the sample, around nine tenths are singletons; the top ten hold approximately 0.84%. The sequencing input was peripheral blood. Source of these receptors: a man aged 30 to 45 with acute or convalescent COVID-19. CDR3s include the opening cysteine and the closing phenylalanine or tryptophan. A D gene is named only where the DNA matches it firmly. Size tells how often a clone was seen (once, few, many) or the class of an expanded clone, and some rows leave it out.

v_call	j_call	d_call	clone_size	cdr3_aa	cdr3_nt
TRBV6-5	TRBJ2-5	.	.	CASSLTGFGETQYF	TGTGCCAGCAGTCTTACAGGGTTCGGAGAGACCCAGTACTTC
TRBV19	TRBJ1-1	.	once	CASSMERQYTEAFF	TGTGCCAGTAGTATGGAGCGACAGTACACTGAAGCTTTCTTT
TRBV5-1	TRBJ2-1	.	.	CASSETGTPYNEQFF	TGCGCCAGCAGCGAAACCGGGACACCCTACAATGAGCAGTTCTTC
TRBV5-5	TRBJ2-3	.	.	CATTFAGLADTQYF	TGTGCCACCACGTTTGCAGGGTTAGCAGATACGCAGTATTTT
TRBV7-9	TRBJ2-7	.	.	CASSSARWAGGYEQYF	TGTGCCAGCAGCTCCGCGAGATGGGCGGGCGGGTACGAGCAGTACTTC
TRBV7-9	TRBJ1-2	TRBD1	.	CASSLNRGSNDGHTF	TGTGCCAGCAGCTTGAACAGGGGTTCGAATGATGGCCACACCTTC
TRBV5-1	TRBJ2-3	TRBD2	.	CASSFGGRGLVTQYF	TGCGCCAGCAGCTTTGGCGGGAGGGGGCTGGTTACGCAGTATTTT
TRBV7-2	TRBJ1-2	.	.	CASSFRGTNRGRGYTF	TGTGCCAGCAGCTTTCGGGGGACCAACCGTGGTCGGGGCTACACCTTC
TRBV4-1	TRBJ1-4	TRBD1	.	CASSHRQGELFF	TGCGCCAGCAGCCACCGACAGGGGGAACTGTTTTTT
TRBV28	TRBJ1-1	TRBD1	.	CASTQTGGTEAFF	TGTGCCAGCACTCAGACAGGGGGCACTGAAGCTTTCTTT